A single T cell receptor (beta chain) is shown here with its context. The sample originates from a study of beta chain features in type 1 diabetes. Sequencing targeted expressed TCRB transcripts, as all isolated RNA had been reverse transcribed. Profiled with immunoSEQ multiplex PCR; TCRdb holds only in-frame clones, not every one. The table lists 150,000 to 190,000 clones, approximately 8.1% of them singletons, with around 0.65% in the top ten. With V trimmed by 3 bases and J by 10 bases, 6 bases remained unmatched. There are 14 residues in the CDR3. Germline loops: CDR1 SGDLS, CDR2 YYNGEE. The chain is built from TRBV9 and TRBJ1-6, with 8 nucleotides matching TRBD1. The receptor comes from a man between 18 and 29 years old in good health. Sequencing input: central memory CD4+ T cells from blood. The CDR3 nucleotides read TGTGCCAGCAGCGCCACAGGGGGAAGGTCACCCCTCCACTTT. Residues: CASSATGGRSPLHF.